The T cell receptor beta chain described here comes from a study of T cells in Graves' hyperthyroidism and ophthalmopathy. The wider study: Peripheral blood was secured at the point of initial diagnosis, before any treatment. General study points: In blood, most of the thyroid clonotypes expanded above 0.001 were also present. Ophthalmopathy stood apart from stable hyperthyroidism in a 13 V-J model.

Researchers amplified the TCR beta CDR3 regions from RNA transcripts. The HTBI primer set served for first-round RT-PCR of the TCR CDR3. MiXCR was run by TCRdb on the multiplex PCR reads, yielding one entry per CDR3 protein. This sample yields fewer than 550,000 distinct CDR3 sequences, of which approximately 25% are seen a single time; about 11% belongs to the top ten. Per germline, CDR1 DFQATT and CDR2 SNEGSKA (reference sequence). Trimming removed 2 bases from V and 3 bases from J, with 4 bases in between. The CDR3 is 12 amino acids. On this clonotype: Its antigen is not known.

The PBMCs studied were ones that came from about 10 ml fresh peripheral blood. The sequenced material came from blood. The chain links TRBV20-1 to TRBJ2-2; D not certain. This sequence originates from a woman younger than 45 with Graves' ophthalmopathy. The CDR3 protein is CSARMDTGELFF. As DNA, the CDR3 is TGCAGTGCTAGAATGGACACCGGGGAGCTGTTTTTT.